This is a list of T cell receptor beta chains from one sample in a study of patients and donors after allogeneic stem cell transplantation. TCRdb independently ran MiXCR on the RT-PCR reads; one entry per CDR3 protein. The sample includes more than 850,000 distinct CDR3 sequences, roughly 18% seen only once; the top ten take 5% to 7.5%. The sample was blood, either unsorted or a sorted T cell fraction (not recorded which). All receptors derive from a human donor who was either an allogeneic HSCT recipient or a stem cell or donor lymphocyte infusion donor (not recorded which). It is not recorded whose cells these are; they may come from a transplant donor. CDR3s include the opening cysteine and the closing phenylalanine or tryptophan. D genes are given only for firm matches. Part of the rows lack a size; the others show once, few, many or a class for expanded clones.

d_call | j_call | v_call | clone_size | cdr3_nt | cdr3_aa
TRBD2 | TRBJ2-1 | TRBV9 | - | TGTGCCAGCAGCCCGGGACTAGCGGGGGGCAAAGGTAATGAGCAGTTCTTC | CASSPGLAGGKGNEQFF
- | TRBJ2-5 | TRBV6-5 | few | TGTGCCAGCAGTTATGACTTAGGGGCCCAGTACTTC | CASSYDLGAQYF
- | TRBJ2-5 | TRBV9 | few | TGTGCCAGGTCTACAAGGTTACGGGAGACCCAGTACTTC | CARSTRLRETQYF
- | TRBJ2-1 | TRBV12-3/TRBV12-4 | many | TGTGCCAGCAGTCCCTATACAAACCCCGATGAGCAGTTCTTC | CASSPYTNPDEQFF
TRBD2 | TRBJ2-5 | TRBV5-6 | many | TGTGCCAGCAGCTTGGTAGCGGGGGGGGGCCAAGAGACCCAGTACTTC | CASSLVAGGGQETQYF
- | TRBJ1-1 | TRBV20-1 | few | TGCAGTGCTAGGTACCCGACTAACACTGAAGCTTTCTTT | CSARYPTNTEAFF
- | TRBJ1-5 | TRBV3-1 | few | TGTGCCAGCAGTCAACCGGCCGGAACCCGGGGCAATCAGCCCCAGCATTTT | CASSQPAGTRGNQPQHF
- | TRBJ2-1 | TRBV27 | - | TGTGCCAGCAGCCTCCAGGGATATACGAACAATGAGCAGTTCTTC | CASSLQGYTNNEQFF
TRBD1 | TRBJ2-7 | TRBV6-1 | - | TGTGCCAGCAGATCCGGGACAGGGATGTTCGAGCAGTACTTC | CASRSGTGMFEQYF
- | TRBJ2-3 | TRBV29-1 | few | TGCAGCGTGAATACGCCTGGAGGTGATACGCAGTATTTT | CSVNTPGGDTQYF
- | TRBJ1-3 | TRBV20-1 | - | TGCAGTGTTACACAGGGTTTTGCTGGAAACACCATATATTTT | CSVTQGFAGNTIYF
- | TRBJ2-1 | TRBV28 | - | TGTGCCAGCAGTTTGGGAGGTGGGACCAATGAGCAGTTCTTC | CASSLGGGTNEQFF
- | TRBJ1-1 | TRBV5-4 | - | TGTGCCAGCAGCTTGGACCCACGAGGGACTGAAGCTTTCTTT | CASSLDPRGTEAFF
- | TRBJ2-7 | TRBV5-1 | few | TGCGCCAGCAGCTTGGGTACCCGGGACTTGTACTACGAGCAGTACTTC | CASSLGTRDLYYEQYF
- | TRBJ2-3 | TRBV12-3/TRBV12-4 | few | TGTGCCAGCAGTTTTGTAGGAAGCACAGATACGCAGTATTTT | CASSFVGSTDTQYF
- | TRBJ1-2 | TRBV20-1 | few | TGCAGTGCTAGACTTACCCCGGGGGCCTATGGCTACACCTTC | CSARLTPGAYGYTF
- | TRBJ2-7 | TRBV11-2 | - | TGTGCCAGCAGCGATCCTTACTACGAGCAGTACTTC | CASSDPYYEQYF
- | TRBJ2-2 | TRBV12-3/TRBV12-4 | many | TGTGCCAGCAGTTTCATCCAAGTCGGGGAGCTGTTTTTT | CASSFIQVGELFF
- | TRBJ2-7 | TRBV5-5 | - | TGTGCCAGCAGCTTGGGTCATCTGAGCTCCTACGAGCAGTACTTC | CASSLGHLSSYEQYF
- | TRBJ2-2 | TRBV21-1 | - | TGTGCCAGCAGCAAGAGGGGGGCCGGGAACACCGGGGAGCTGTTTTTT | CASSKRGAGNTGELFF
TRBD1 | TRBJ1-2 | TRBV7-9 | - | TGTGCCAGCAGTTTCTCGACAGGGGCCTTACATGGCTACACCTTC | CASSFSTGALHGYTF
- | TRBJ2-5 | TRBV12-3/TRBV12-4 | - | TGTGCCAGCAGTTTAGGGACCGCTCAGGGGACCCAGTACTTC | CASSLGTAQGTQYF
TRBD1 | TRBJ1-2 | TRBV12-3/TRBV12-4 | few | TGTGCCAGCAACCTTGACAGGGGCTATGGCTACACCTTC | CASNLDRGYGYTF
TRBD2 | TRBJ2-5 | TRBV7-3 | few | TGTGCCAGCAGCTTAACTACGGGAGGGGAGACCCAGTACTTC | CASSLTTGGETQYF
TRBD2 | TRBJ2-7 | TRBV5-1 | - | TGCGCCAGCAGCTCTTCTAGACTAGCAGGGTACGAGCAGTACTTC | CASSSSRLAGYEQYF
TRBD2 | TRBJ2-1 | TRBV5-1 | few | TGCGCCAGCAGCTTTAGATCAGCGGGAGACAATGAGCAGTTCTTC | CASSFRSAGDNEQFF
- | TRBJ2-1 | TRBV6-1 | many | TGTGCCAGCAGCACGGACAGTCCGCATATTTACAATGAGCAGTTCTTC | CASSTDSPHIYNEQFF
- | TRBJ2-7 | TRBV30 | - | TGTGCCTGGAGTACTACAGGGATTGGGCAGTACTTC | CAWSTTGIGQYF
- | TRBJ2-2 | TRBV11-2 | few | TGTGCCAGCAGCTTATGGGACTTGATAAACACCGGGGAGCTGTTTTTT | CASSLWDLINTGELFF
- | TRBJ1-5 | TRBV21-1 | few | TGTGCCAGCAGCATAGGGGGGGAGGGCGGCAATCAGCCCCAGCATTTT | CASSIGGEGGNQPQHF
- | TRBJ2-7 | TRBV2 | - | TGTGCCAGCAGCGAGACCACTAGCTCGACGACCTACGAGCAGTACTTC | CASSETTSSTTYEQYF
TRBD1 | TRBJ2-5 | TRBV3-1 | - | TGTGCCAGCAGCCGTAAGGGACAGGGTCAAGAGACCCAGTACTTC | CASSRKGQGQETQYF
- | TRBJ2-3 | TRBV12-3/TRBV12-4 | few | TGTGCCAGCAGACCCCCCCAGGGGACAGATACGCAGTATTTT | CASRPPQGTDTQYF
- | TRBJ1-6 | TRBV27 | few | TGTGCCAGCAGCCGGCGGTCCTTGGGGGATTCACCCCTCCACTTT | CASSRRSLGDSPLHF
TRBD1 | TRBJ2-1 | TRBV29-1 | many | TGCAGCGTTAAGTCGCAAACAGGGGGCTACAATGAGCAGTTCTTC | CSVKSQTGGYNEQFF
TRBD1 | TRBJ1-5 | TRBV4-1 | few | TGCGCCAGCAGCCAGGATCCGGGACAGGGGGCGCATTCGCAGCCCCAGCATTTT | CASSQDPGQGAHSQPQHF
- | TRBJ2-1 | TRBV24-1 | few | TGTGCCACCAGTCAAGGACGCAATGAGCAGTTCTTC | CATSQGRNEQFF
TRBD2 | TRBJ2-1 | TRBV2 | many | TGTGCCAGCAGTGCGCTAGCGGGGGGACCCTCCAATGAGCAGTTCTTC | CASSALAGGPSNEQFF